Listed below are T cell receptor beta chains from one sample, sequenced in a study of T cells in Graves' hyperthyroidism and ophthalmopathy. TCRdb redid the calling of the multiplex PCR reads with MiXCR, one entry per CDR3 protein. This sample yields hundreds of thousands of distinct CDR3 sequences, of which approximately 23% are seen a single time; about a third belongs to the top ten. Sequencing was carried out using blood. The receptors derive from a woman aged 35 to 49 with Graves' ophthalmopathy. The CDR3 runs from the conserved cysteine through the conserved F or W. The D gene is left open where the match is weak. Size values are once, few and many counts, or a class for expanded clones, and some rows have none.

d_call j_call clone_size v_call cdr3_nt cdr3_aa
- TRBJ1-1 - TRBV12-3/TRBV12-4 TGTGCCAGCAACTCATACTCTCGGGCAAGGGATATGAACACTGAAGCTTTCTTT CASNSYSRARDMNTEAFF
- TRBJ2-7 - TRBV20-1 TGCAGTGCTAGACAGACCCTTTACGAGCAGTACTTC CSARQTLYEQYF
- TRBJ2-5 many TRBV12-3/TRBV12-4 TGTGCCAGCAGAATCCGGGGGTACCAAGAGACCCAGTACTTC CASRIRGYQETQYF
- TRBJ2-6 - TRBV6-2/TRBV6-3 TGTGCCAGCAGACCCCAGCACAGGGCGCTATCTGGGGCCAACGTCCTGACTTTC CASRPQHRALSGANVLTF
TRBD1 TRBJ1-2 many TRBV5-1 TGCGCCAGCAGTGACGGGACAGGGGCCTATGGCTACACCTTC CASSDGTGAYGYTF
- TRBJ2-5 many TRBV28 TGTGCCAGCACCCCTCCCCCCCCAGAGGAAGAGACCCAGTACTTC CASTPPPPEEETQYF
TRBD1 TRBJ2-7 many TRBV19 TGTGCCAGTAGTTCCAGGGGGAAGGACGAGCAGTACTTC CASSSRGKDEQYF
- TRBJ1-2 many TRBV28 TGTGCCAGCAGTTTTACAGTAACCAACTATGGCTACACCTTC CASSFTVTNYGYTF
TRBD1 TRBJ2-6 many TRBV27 TGTGCCAGCTATCGGGACAGCCTTTTCGCGGGGGCCAACGTCCTGACTTTC CASYRDSLFAGANVLTF
TRBD1 TRBJ2-7 - TRBV28 TGTGCCAGCAGGGCCTCGGGACAGCTCTACGAGCAGTACTTC CASRASGQLYEQYF
- TRBJ2-7 many TRBV9 TGTGCCAGCAGCGTAGGAGCCGGGACCCTCTCCGAGCAGTACTTC CASSVGAGTLSEQYF
TRBD1 TRBJ1-2 many TRBV5-1 TGCGCCAGCAGCCAATGGGACAGCTCCTATGGCTACACCTTC CASSQWDSSYGYTF
TRBD1 TRBJ1-2 - TRBV6-1 TGTGCCAGCAGGCCGCTCGGGACAGGGAGGTTGTTGATGGGCTACACCTTC CASRPLGTGRLLMGYTF
- TRBJ1-2 - TRBV12-3/TRBV12-4 TGTGCCAGCAGCGACGATCTATTCCACGGCGGCTACACCTTC CASSDDLFHGGYTF
TRBD1 TRBJ2-7 many TRBV7-2 TGTGCCAGCAGCTCAACAGGGGCGGAACGCGAGCAGTACTTC CASSSTGAEREQYF
TRBD1 TRBJ2-7 many TRBV5-1 TGCGCCAGCAGCGAGGGACAGATCTACGAGCAGTACTTC CASSEGQIYEQYF
- TRBJ1-2 - TRBV20-1 TGCAGTGCTAGAGTCGCCGGGCACGATGGCTACACCTTC CSARVAGHDGYTF
- TRBJ1-2 many TRBV12-3/TRBV12-4 TGTGCCAGCAGTTTTTATCCCCCCCGATATGGCTACACCTTC CASSFYPPRYGYTF
- TRBJ2-5 many TRBV28 TGTGCCAGCAGCGTTATCCTGACAGCGTACCAAGAGACCCAGTACTTC CASSVILTAYQETQYF
- TRBJ2-6 many TRBV2 TGTGCCAGCAGTGATAGCAGGGCTGGGGCCAACGTCCTGACTTTC CASSDSRAGANVLTF
- TRBJ2-7 - TRBV6-2/TRBV6-3 TGTGCCAGCAGAGCCACCGGGACTGGGCGATACGAGCAGTACTTC CASRATGTGRYEQYF
- TRBJ1-1 many TRBV6-1 TGTGCCAGCAGTGGAAAGACAGTCGGGAACACTGAAGCTTTCTTT CASSGKTVGNTEAFF
TRBD2 TRBJ2-2 few TRBV20-1 TGCAGTGCTAGAGATCAGGCGGGACTAGCAGACACCGGGGAGCTGTTTTTT CSARDQAGLADTGELFF
TRBD2 TRBJ2-7 many TRBV20-1 TGCAGTGCTAGAGAGGGGCGGACTAGCAAAGGGAAGCAGTACTTC CSAREGRTSKGKQYF
- TRBJ2-5 many TRBV5-5 TGTGCCAGCAGGATGGGGCTAGCTTTACAAGAGACCCAGTACTTC CASRMGLALQETQYF